Included here is one T cell receptor beta chain sequence, with context. Its antigen is as yet unknown. CDR1 and CDR2 from the germline V gene are LNHDA and SQIVND (reference sequence). The CDR3 has 15 amino acids. V shed 7 bases and J 0 bases; nucleotides not matched to a gene: 8. The data were produced by immunoSEQ multiplex PCR, yet TCRdb's version contains in-frame clones alone and is incomplete. The profile covers about 56,000 clones, with 75% to 90% appearing a single time and about 15% taken by the ten largest. The entry originates in a study of T cell responses to AZD1222 COVID-19 vaccine. At the level of the study: Second doses at about 4 or about 12 weeks were pooled.

Regarding the study as a whole: Clonal diversity may have been underestimated, and the donors were mostly white British, with more females than males.

This chain uses TRBV19 with TRBJ1-2; 7 nucleotides align to TRBD1. Sequencing was performed on peripheral blood, taken on day 0 of AZD1222 vaccination. This TCR derives from an adult in good health. The CDR3 DNA reads as TGTGCCAGTATGAGTAGGGGGCTGGCTAACTATGGCTACACCTTC. It codes for CASMSRGLANYGYTF.